This T cell receptor beta chain was sequenced during a study of shared clonotypes between healthy human individuals. Germline values: CDR1 GTSNPN, CDR2 SVGIG (reference sequence). V gave up 3 bases and J gave up 3 bases, with 8 bases separating them. The CDR3 spans 13 residues. As to this clone: The target antigen is unknown.

Findings and limits, study-wide: Researchers found naive subsets generally carried larger estimated richness than memory subsets.

Some clones are missing from TCRdb's copy, which holds only in-frame ones; the method was immunoSEQ multiplex PCR. In the table there are hundreds of thousands of clones, roughly 96% of which are singletons. The sample consisted of memory CD8+ T cells sorted from blood. Subset denoted: CD45RO+ cells pooled with CCR7-negative TemRA cells. V is TRBV30 and J is TRBJ2-2; D ambiguous. This receptor was obtained from a man younger than 40 in good health. As DNA, the CDR3 is TGTGCCTGGAGCGCGCGGCACACCGGGGAGCTGTTTTTT. This codes for CAWSARHTGELFF.